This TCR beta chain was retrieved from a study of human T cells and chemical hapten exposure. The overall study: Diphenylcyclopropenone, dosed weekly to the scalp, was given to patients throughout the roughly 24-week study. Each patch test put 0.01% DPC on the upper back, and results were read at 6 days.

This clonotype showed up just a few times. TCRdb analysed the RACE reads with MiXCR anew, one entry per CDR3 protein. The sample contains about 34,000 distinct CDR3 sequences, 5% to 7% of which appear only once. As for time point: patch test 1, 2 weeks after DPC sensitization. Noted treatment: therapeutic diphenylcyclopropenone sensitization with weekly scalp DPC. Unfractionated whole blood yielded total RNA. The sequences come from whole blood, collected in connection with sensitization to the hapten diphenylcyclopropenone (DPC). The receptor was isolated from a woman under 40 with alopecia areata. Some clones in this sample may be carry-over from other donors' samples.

In nucleotides, the CDR3 is TGTGCCACCAGTGGCCCAGGACAGGGCGCAAATCAGCCCCAGCATTTT. Translating gives CATSGPGQGANQPQHF. The rearrangement joins TRBV24-1 to TRBJ1-5; 8 nucleotides agree with TRBD1. The CDR3 loop spans 16 amino acids. Germline V gene sequence: CDR1 KGHDR, CDR2 SFDVKD. V shed 5 bases, J shed 4 bases, and the junction held 9 bases outside the gene matches.